Reported below is one T cell receptor beta chain. Its target is not known. The data stem from a study of T cell responses to AZD1222 COVID-19 vaccine. The wider study: Investigators merged groups given second doses at roughly 4 or roughly 12 weeks. General study results and limits: Recipients of two AZD1222 doses showed rising Spike-specific TCR breadth and depth. The study reported that nearly half of spike-specific TCRs target unmutated variant regions. Females outnumbered males among donors, who were mostly white British; clonal diversity was possibly underestimated.

The method was immunoSEQ multiplex PCR; TCRdb's version includes in-frame clones alone and lacks a portion of them. Of about 99,000 clones in the sample, over 75% are singletons; the top ten hold 2.8%. With V trimmed by 5 bases and J by 2 bases, 4 bases remained unmatched. The V gene's germline CDR1 is SNHLY and CDR2 FYNNEI. The CDR3 runs 14 residues. This chain uses TRBV2 with TRBJ2-7; 9 bases match TRBD2. Here the sequenced sample was peripheral blood, taken on day 0 of AZD1222 vaccination. The receptor's source is an adult in good health. CDR3 loop: CASSFASGTYEQYF. In nucleotides, the CDR3 is TGTGCCAGCAGTTTTGCTAGCGGGACCTACGAGCAGTACTTC.